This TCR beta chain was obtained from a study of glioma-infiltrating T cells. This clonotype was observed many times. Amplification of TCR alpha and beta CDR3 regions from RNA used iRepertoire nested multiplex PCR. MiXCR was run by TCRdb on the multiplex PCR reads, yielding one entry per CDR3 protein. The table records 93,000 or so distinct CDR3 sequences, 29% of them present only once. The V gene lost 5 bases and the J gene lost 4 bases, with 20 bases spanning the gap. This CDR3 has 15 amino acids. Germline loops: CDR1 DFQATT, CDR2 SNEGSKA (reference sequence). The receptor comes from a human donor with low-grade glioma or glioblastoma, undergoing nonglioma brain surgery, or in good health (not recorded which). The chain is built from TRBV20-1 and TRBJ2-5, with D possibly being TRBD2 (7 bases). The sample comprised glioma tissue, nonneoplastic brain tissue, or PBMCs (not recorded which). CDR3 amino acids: CSAHLVRGGAETQYF. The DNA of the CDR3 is TGCAGTGCTCACCTCGTAAGAGGGGGGGCAGAGACCCAGTACTTC.